This T cell receptor (beta chain) was sequenced for a study of cytomegalovirus exposure and HLA in healthy donors. Notes on the study in general: The dataset shows that most TCR sequences were rare, while some public TCRs occurred in many donors. Researchers counted roughly 150 TCR beta chains as cytomegalovirus-associated. There were several of the most significant clusters that appeared linked to common viral pathogens in a later analysis.

Primers: 60 Vbeta forward and 13 Jbeta reverse. The method was immunoSEQ multiplex PCR; TCRdb's version includes in-frame clones alone and lacks a portion of them. The sample shows 85,000 to 130,000 clones, about four fifths of them seen only once. The donors comprised healthy bone marrow donors. Concerning this clone: Antigen: not known.

V lost 4 bases and J 4 bases, leaving 20 bases between the germline ends. This CDR3 has 16 residues. The germline V gene has CDR1 SGHNT and CDR2 YYREEE (reference sequence). Sample: PBMCs. The chain employs TRBV5-4 and TRBJ2-5; D is perhaps TRBD2 (6 bases). The source is a female donor in good health and CMV-seropositive. Here the CDR3 DNA reads TGTGCCAGCAGCCAAGTCACCCCCCTCGGGGGAGAGACCCAGTACTTC. Residues: CASSQVTPLGGETQYF. Looking up the rest from reference TRBV5-4 and TRBJ2-5 gives the full variable domain: ETGVTQSPTHLIKTRGQQVTLRCSSQSGHNTVSWYQQALGQGPQFIFQYYREEENGRGNFPPRFSGLQFPNYSSELNVNALELDDSALYLCASSQVTPLGGETQYFGPGTRLLVL.